The sample holds a few counts of the clone carrying this T cell receptor (beta chain). No antigen is known for it. This specimen comes from a study of OX40 agonist ivuxolimab in advanced cancers. The germline gives CDR1 MNHEY, CDR2 SMNVEV (reference sequence). This CDR3 has 13 residues. The V end was cut by 6 bases, the J end by 3 bases, with 9 bases between. Study results and limitations: CD8+ T cells were the subset that, on average, had more expanded clones than CD4+.

Clones were read by immunoSEQ multiplex PCR, and TCRdb kept only the in-frame ones, dropping some. The table has fewer than 70,000 clones, under 95% seen once. This chain joins TRBV27 and TRBJ2-4; maybe TRBD2 (5 bases). This material consisted of CD4+ or CD8+ T cells sorted from blood, taken in a trial of the OX40 agonist ivuxolimab. This receptor was taken from an adult with an advanced solid tumor such as melanoma, head and neck, liver or kidney cancer. The CDR3 DNA is TGTGCCAGCAGCTACAGCGGCAAAAACATTCAGTACTTC. It codes for CASSYSGKNIQYF.